A single sample gave rise to the 30 T cell receptor beta chains below, sequenced in a study of identical twins. A single record per CDR3 protein comes from TCRdb applying MiXCR to the 5' RACE reads. This sample yields roughly 200,000 distinct CDR3 sequences, of which less than 20% are seen a single time; roughly two fifths belongs to the top ten. The sample was also reused in another study, on T cells expressing NK-cell markers.

The sequenced sample was CD8+ T cells sorted from blood. The receptors were gathered from a woman aged 18-29 years in good health.

The genes are TRBV20-1 and TRBJ2-7; TRBD1 is a possible D gene (6 bases). V was pared by 4 bases and J by 1 base, with 11 bases between. There are 13 residues in the CDR3. In germline, CDR1 is DFQATT, CDR2 SNEGSKA (reference sequence). CDR3: CSAKQGVSYEQYF. Here the CDR3 DNA reads TGCAGTGCTAAACAGGGAGTTTCCTACGAGCAGTACTTC.

The chain employs TRBV30 and TRBJ2-7, with 7 positions matching TRBD1. V was pared by 3 bases and J by 4 bases, with 3 bases of the junction left unmatched. In germline, CDR1 is GTSNPN, CDR2 SVGIG (reference sequence). The CDR3 is made up of 12 amino acids. CDR3 DNA: TGTGCCTGGAGAGGGGACAGTTACGAGCAGTACTTC. This encodes CAWRGDSYEQYF.

This clonotype was observed a few times. V usage is TRBV6-6 and J usage is TRBJ2-5, with D tentatively TRBD2 (6 bases). Trimming shortened V by 2 bases and J by 4 bases, and 8 bases separated the two germline ends. Germline V lookup: CDR1 MNHNY, CDR2 SVGAGI (reference sequence). This CDR3 contains 13 residues. The CDR3 region is CASSYAGIETQYF. CDR3 coding DNA: TGTGCCAGCAGTTACGCGGGGATAGAGACCCAGTACTTC.

On this clonotype: At one of its ends the junction is not consistent with the germline gene, which may arise from a read error. The chain is built from TRBV7-7 and TRBJ2-7; unclear D gene. Germline V lookup: CDR1 SSHAT, CDR2 FNYEAQ (reference sequence). There are 15 residues in the CDR3. The chain's CDR3 is CASSPELDGFYEQYF. For the CDR3, the DNA is TGTGCTAGCAGCCCCGAGCTGGACGGATTCTACGAGCAGTACTTC.

This clonotype was seen more than once but under ten times. The rearrangement links TRBV6-2 or TRBV6-3 to TRBJ1-5, with D perhaps TRBD1 (5 bases). Germline V gene data show CDR1 as MNHEY and CDR2 as SVGEGT. The CDR3 spans 14 residues. Between the trimmed V and J ends, which lost 6 bases and 6 bases, there was a span of 15 bases. The CDR3 DNA follows: TGTGCCAGCAGCCGCTCCGGGGCGGCTCAGCCCCAGCATTTT. Translation: CASSRSGAAQPQHF.

This clonotype appeared a few times. J is TRBJ2-1 and V is TRBV6-1; 10 bases are a match to TRBD2. V dropped 8 bases and J dropped 2; count of bases not matched to a gene: 3. Germline V CDR1 and CDR2: MNHNS, SASEGT. CDR3 length: 14 residues. The CDR3 is CASHLAGAYNEQFF. DNA of the CDR3: TGTGCCAGCCACCTAGCGGGGGCCTACAATGAGCAGTTCTTC.

This clonotype appeared a few times. This chain links TRBV20-1 with TRBJ2-7, with 7 positions matching TRBD1. Trimming took 1 base from V and 3 from J; bases not matched to a gene: 9. The germline V gene has CDR1 DFQATT and CDR2 SNEGSKA (reference sequence). The CDR3 is made up of 15 amino acids. The CDR3 DNA follows: TGCAGTGCTAGAGTCCGGGACAGTCATTTCTACGAGCAGTACTTC. Translated, it gives CSARVRDSHFYEQYF.

The chain joins TRBV7-9 to TRBJ2-2, with D perhaps matching TRBD1 or TRBD2 (5 bases each). Germline CDR1 reads SEHNR; CDR2 reads FQNEAQ (reference sequence). This CDR3 spans 15 amino acids. Trimming took 4 bases from V and 9 from J, leaving 18 bases between them. CDR3 residues: CASSSPGRTTRELFF. DNA of the CDR3: TGTGCCAGCAGCTCCCCGGGACGGACAACCAGGGAGCTGTTTTTT. Full variable domain (outside the CDR3, taken from reference TRBV7-9 and TRBJ2-2): DTGVSQNPRHKITKRGQNVTFRCDPISEHNRLYWYRQTLGQGPEFLTYFQNEAQLEKSRLLSDRFSAERPKGSFSTLEIQRTEQGDSAMYLCASSSPGRTTRELFFGEGSRLTVL.

This chain connects TRBV6-6 to TRBJ2-5; D not resolved. Germline lookup yields CDR1 MNHNY and CDR2 SVGAGI (reference sequence). V was shortened by 2 bases and J by 5 bases, with 6 bases between the two germline ends. The CDR3 runs 12 residues. DNA for the CDR3: TGTGCCAGCAGTTACGGGCCCGAGACCCAGTACTTC. Translating gives CASSYGPETQYF.

This clonotype was found a few times. V and J are TRBV4-3 and TRBJ1-2; D ambiguous. The CDR3 is 15 residues long. Germline lookup yields CDR1 LGHNA and CDR2 YSLEER. Trimming took off 2 bases at V and 4 bases at J, with 14 bases between the two ends. The CDR3 sequence: CASSQSIGGAYGYTF. The CDR3 coding sequence is TGCGCCAGCAGCCAATCCATAGGCGGAGCCTATGGCTACACCTTC.

This clonotype appeared a few times. The V and J genes are TRBV2 and TRBJ2-6; D remains unclear. CDR1 and CDR2 (germline): SNHLY, FYNNEI. The CDR3 is made up of 16 amino acids. V gave up 5 bases and J gave up 0 bases, with 11 bases separating them. CDR3 nucleotide sequence: TGTGCCAGCAGTTTCGAAGTGAGCTCTGGGGCCAACGTCCTGACTTTC. It yields the protein CASSFEVSSGANVLTF.

This clonotype was picked up a small number of times. The chain recombines TRBV9 with TRBJ2-2; D not certain. Germline CDR1 is SGDLS and CDR2 is YYNGEE. This CDR3 spans 13 amino acids. The germline V and J ends were trimmed by 3 bases and 6 bases, with 9 bases remaining between them. The CDR3 reads CASSARAAGELFF. The CDR3 DNA reads as TGTGCCAGCAGCGCTCGGGCAGCCGGGGAGCTGTTTTTT.

This chain joins TRBV20-1 and TRBJ2-3, with 11 bases identical to TRBD2. Germline assignment: CDR1 DFQATT and CDR2 SNEGSKA (reference sequence). V dropped 3 bases and J dropped 2; count of bases not matched to a gene: 7. The CDR3 has 16 amino acids. The CDR3: CSARDRLAGTTDTQYF. For the CDR3, the DNA is TGCAGTGCTAGGGACCGACTAGCGGGGACCACAGATACGCAGTATTTT.

The J gene is TRBJ2-3, the V gene TRBV20-1; TRBD2 aligns across 8 bases. CDR1 is DFQATT, CDR2 SNEGSKA, per germline (reference sequence). The CDR3 length is 14 residues. J gave up 6 bases and V 7 bases, and 12 bases lay outside the gene matches. The CDR3 sequence is CSGSDGRVPDTQYF. The CDR3 region has the DNA TGCAGTGGAAGTGACGGGAGGGTCCCCGATACGCAGTATTTT.

This chain links TRBV7-8 with TRBJ2-7, with D hard to call. From germline, CDR1 is SGHVS and CDR2 FQNEAQ. Trimming removed 7 bases from V and 0 bases from J, with 13 bases in between. This CDR3 contains 14 residues. As DNA, the CDR3 is TGTGCCAGCATCAGTACAGCCAGCTCCTACGAGCAGTACTTC. Translating gives CASISTASSYEQYF.

The chain couples TRBV3-1 to TRBJ2-7; 7 bases are a match to TRBD1. This CDR3 has 16 residues. The germline V gene encodes CDR1 LGHDT and CDR2 YNNKEL (reference sequence). The J segment lost 0 bases and the V segment lost 4 bases, leaving 9 bases of the junction unmatched. Written as DNA, the CDR3 is TGTGCCAGCAGCCCAGTGAGTGGGACAGCCTCCTACGAGCAGTACTTC. This codes for CASSPVSGTASYEQYF.

This clonotype was observed at least ten times. The chain is built from TRBV7-2 and TRBJ2-7; the match to TRBD2 covers 12 bases. Trimming cost V 5 bases and J 4 bases; bases outside gene matches: 3. CDR1 and CDR2 from the germline V gene are SGHTA and FQGNSA. This CDR3 is 14 amino acids long. The CDR3 here is CASSLGLAGYEQYF. Here the CDR3 DNA reads TGTGCCAGCAGCCTCGGACTAGCGGGGTACGAGCAGTACTTC.

This clonotype was observed a handful of times. The chain combines TRBV6-5 with TRBJ1-5; D unclear. Looked up from germline, CDR1 is MNHEY and CDR2 is SVGAGI. Deletions cut 3 bases from V and 4 bases from J, with 7 bases between. The CDR3 runs 13 residues. The CDR3 coding sequence is TGTGCCAGCAGTTATGGAGAGAATCAGCCCCAGCATTTT. Translated, it gives CASSYGENQPQHF.

V and J are TRBV5-1 and TRBJ2-7; TRBD2 matches 8 bases. V lost 3 bases and J lost 2; bases outside the gene matches: 4. The CDR3 has 14 amino acids. Looked up from germline, CDR1 is SGHRS and CDR2 is YFSETQ. In nucleotides, the CDR3 is TGCGCCAGCAGCTATAGCGGGGAGACCTACGAGCAGTACTTC. It codes for CASSYSGETYEQYF.

In its sample, this clonotype was seen a few times. The V gene is TRBV5-1, the J gene TRBJ2-1, with TRBD2 as a possible D gene (5 bases). The V gene lost 0 bases and the J gene lost 8 bases, with 15 bases spanning the gap. There are 15 residues in the CDR3. Germline V CDR1 and CDR2: SGHRS, YFSETQ. The CDR3 nucleotides read TGCGCCAGCAGCTTGGAACTAGATTCTCGGGATGAGCAGTTCTTC. It translates to CASSLELDSRDEQFF.

The chain carries TRBV5-4 and TRBJ2-7, with D hard to call. V lost 4 bases and J lost 2, with 13 bases in between. The CDR3 totals 14 residues. Germline CDR1 is SGHNT and CDR2 is YYREEE (reference sequence). The CDR3 DNA is TGTGCCAGCAGCCCTCGAGGCGTTACCTACGAGCAGTACTTC. It specifies CASSPRGVTYEQYF. The variable domain in full, completed from reference TRBV5-4 and TRBJ2-7, reads ETGVTQSPTHLIKTRGQQVTLRCSSQSGHNTVSWYQQALGQGPQFIFQYYREEENGRGNFPPRFSGLQFPNYSSELNVNALELDDSALYLCASSPRGVTYEQYFGPGTRLTVT.

There are a few counts of this clonotype. J is TRBJ2-1 and V is TRBV11-2; no reliable D call. The CDR3 has 16 amino acids. V lost 1 base to trimming and J lost 0 bases, with 10 bases between them. Germline values: CDR1 SGHAT, CDR2 FQNNGV. The chain's CDR3 is CASSLGWKRSYNEQFF. CDR3 in DNA: TGTGCCAGCAGCTTAGGCTGGAAGCGCTCCTACAATGAGCAGTTCTTC.

This clonotype is labeled large. V and J are TRBV6-4 and TRBJ2-6; 10 nucleotides match TRBD1. Trimming at V came to 4 bases and at J to 0 bases, leaving 0 bases not matched to a gene. This CDR3 has 16 residues. The germline gives CDR1 MRHNA, CDR2 SNTAGT. As DNA, the CDR3 is TGTGCCAGCAGTGGGACAGGGGGCTCTGGGGCCAACGTCCTGACTTTC. Its protein product is CASSGTGGSGANVLTF.

V and J are TRBV19 and TRBJ2-1; possible D gene TRBD2, 6 bases. The CDR3 contains 15 residues. Germline values: CDR1 LNHDA, CDR2 SQIVND (reference sequence). Deletions cut 3 bases from V and 4 bases from J, with 13 bases between. The CDR3 coding sequence is TGTGCCAGTAGTATTGTAGCGGACACTTACAATGAGCAGTTCTTC. Its protein is CASSIVADTYNEQFF.

This clonotype was seen at least ten times. The junction departs from the called germline gene at one end, perhaps through a read error. The chain uses TRBV7-7 and TRBJ2-5; 7 positions match TRBD1. Germline CDR1 reads SSHAT; CDR2 reads FNYEAQ (reference sequence). The CDR3 is 13 residues long. The DNA for the CDR3 is TGTGCTAGCAGACAGGGAAGTGAAGAGACCCAGTACTTC. Translated: CASRQGSEETQYF.

This clonotype came up a few times. The chain employs TRBV20-1 and TRBJ2-7, with D possibly TRBD1 on 6 matching bases. Per the germline V gene, CDR1 is DFQATT and CDR2 is SNEGSKA (reference sequence). The CDR3 has 12 residues. The V and J ends lost 0 bases and 6 bases respectively, with 9 bases between them. CDR3 DNA sequence: TGCAGTGCTAGAGATCAGGGGTTCGAGCAGTACTTC. It specifies CSARDQGFEQYF.

There are a few counts of this clonotype. This rearrangement joins TRBV12-3 or TRBV12-4 to TRBJ1-1; D call uncertain. The CDR3 covers 16 residues. V was shortened by 3 bases and J by 6 bases, with 20 bases between the two germline ends. The CDR3 here is CASSLLLGEVGAEAFF. DNA of the CDR3: TGTGCCAGCAGTTTGCTTCTAGGCGAAGTCGGGGCTGAAGCTTTCTTT.

This chain links TRBV25-1 with TRBJ2-5, with D possibly matching TRBD1 (5 bases). Trimming removed 1 base from V and 0 bases from J, with 12 bases in between. Germline V lookup: CDR1 MGHDK, CDR2 SYGVNS. This CDR3 spans 16 amino acids. CDR3 coding DNA: TGTGCCAGCAGTGAATTCGGCAGGGCTTACCAAGAGACCCAGTACTTC. It encodes CASSEFGRAYQETQYF. The whole variable domain, filled in from reference TRBV25-1 and TRBJ2-5, reads EADIYQTPRYLVIGTGKKITLECSQTMGHDKMYWYQQDPGMELHLIHYSYGVNSTEKGDLSSESTVSRIRTEHFPLTLESARPSHTSQYLCASSEFGRAYQETQYFGPGTRLLVL.

This clonotype was counted only a few times. The V call is TRBV5-1, the J call TRBJ2-7; 8 positions match TRBD2. The V and J ends lost 1 base and 1 base, in that order; junction bases with no gene match: 4. The CDR3 runs 15 residues. Germline CDR1 reads SGHRS; CDR2 reads YFSETQ. CDR3 in amino acids: CASSLSGGGSYEQYF. In DNA, the CDR3 is TGCGCCAGCAGCTTGTCCGGGGGGGGGTCCTACGAGCAGTACTTC.

V gene TRBV7-2 combines with J gene TRBJ2-1, with D possibly matching TRBD2 (6 bases). V was trimmed by 3 bases and J by 6 bases, leaving 12 bases between them. The CDR3 contains 14 residues. Germline V gene sequence: CDR1 SGHTA, CDR2 FQGNSA. The CDR3, as DNA: TGTGCCAGCAGCTTGGAGGGGTCTTTCAATGAGCAGTTCTTC. Translating it yields CASSLEGSFNEQFF.